This is a list of T cell receptor beta chains from one sample in a study of regulatory T cells in long-lasting Graves disease. TCRdb re-called the multiplex PCR reads with MiXCR, one entry per CDR3 protein. The sample holds approximately 350,000 distinct CDR3 sequences; 20% to 25% are singletons and the top ten take about 29%. The specimen was peripheral blood mononuclear cells (PBMCs), collected when the disease was refractory, from a patient treated with antithyroid drugs. Receptor source: a woman aged 40 to 50 with Graves disease. Each CDR3 is given with its conserved first and last residue. Fields, in order: V gene, J gene, clone size, D gene, CDR3 protein, CDR3 DNA. A D gene is named only where the DNA matches it firmly. Size is stated for part of the rows, as once, few or many counts, or as a class when the clone is expanded.

>TRBV28|TRBJ2-1|few|TRBD2
CASSSPLAGYYNEQFF
TGTGCCAGCAGTTCGCCACTAGCGGGATACTACAATGAGCAGTTCTTC
>TRBV27|TRBJ1-5|many|TRBD1
CASSPQGSNQPQHF
TGTGCCAGCAGCCCACAGGGGAGCAATCAGCCCCAGCATTTT
>TRBV4-1|TRBJ2-7|few|NA
CTSSRGQSYEQYF
TGCACCAGCAGCCGGGGACAATCCTACGAGCAGTACTTC
>TRBV14|TRBJ2-6|NA|NA
CASSQVRSGANVLTF
TGTGCCAGCAGCCAAGTCCGCTCTGGGGCCAACGTCCTGACTTTC
>TRBV20-1|TRBJ2-7|few|NA
CSADYLRDLGRSYEQYF
TGCAGTGCTGACTACCTCCGGGACCTAGGACGCTCCTACGAGCAGTACTTC
>TRBV7-9|TRBJ1-1|NA|NA
CASSLESAFF
TGTGCCAGCAGCTTAGAATCGGCTTTCTTT
>TRBV6-1|TRBJ1-2|many|NA
CASRQPGAKGYTF
TGTGCCAGCAGACAACCGGGAGCAAAGGGCTACACCTTC
>TRBV28|TRBJ1-5|many|NA
CASSLVGEPNQPQHF
TGTGCCAGCAGTTTAGTGGGGGAGCCCAATCAGCCCCAGCATTTT
>TRBV19|TRBJ1-1|NA|NA
CASRPQGNTEAFF
TGTGCCAGTAGACCACAGGGGAACACTGAAGCTTTCTTT
>TRBV18|TRBJ2-5|once|TRBD1
CASSPPGQPQTQYF
TGTGCCAGCTCACCACCGGGACAGCCGCAGACCCAGTACTTC
>TRBV28|TRBJ2-7|many|NA
CASSPGTSLFQQYF
TGTGCCAGCAGCCCTGGGACATCCCTCTTCCAGCAGTACTTC
>TRBV11-2|TRBJ2-2|few|NA
CASSPGLSTGELFF
TGTGCCAGCAGCCCGGGACTCAGCACCGGGGAGCTGTTTTTT
>TRBV28|TRBJ1-5|many|NA
CASSSPLQTRTQHF
TGTGCCAGCAGTTCCCCACTTCAAACCCGAACCCAGCATTTT
>TRBV28|TRBJ2-2|many|TRBD1
CASRGGQGRSGELFF
TGTGCCAGCAGGGGTGGACAGGGTCGTTCCGGGGAGCTGTTTTTT
>TRBV18|TRBJ2-6|few|NA
CASSPRRASGANVLTF
TGTGCCAGCTCACCACGACGGGCCTCTGGGGCCAACGTCCTGACTTTC
>TRBV28|TRBJ2-3|NA|NA
CASTTIDRFSPDTQYF
TGTGCCAGCACCACCATCGACAGGTTCTCGCCAGATACGCAGTATTTT
>TRBV3-1|TRBJ2-5|few|NA
CASTGSEETQYF
TGTGCTAGCACGGGCTCCGAAGAGACCCAGTACTTC
>TRBV2|TRBJ2-2|many|NA
CASSDWGSTGTGELFF
TGTGCCAGCAGTGACTGGGGTTCAACGGGGACCGGGGAGCTGTTTTTT
>TRBV28|TRBJ2-7|NA|NA
CASSTSPGLGWTSSYEQYF
TGTGCCAGCAGCACCTCACCCGGGCTCGGGTGGACAAGCTCCTACGAGCAGTACTTC
>TRBV29-1|TRBJ1-1|NA|NA
CSVVRQGAYFEAFF
TGCAGCGTTGTAAGGCAAGGGGCTTACTTTGAAGCTTTCTTT
>TRBV6-1|TRBJ2-7|many|TRBD1
CASSLRDRGSEQYF
TGTGCCAGCAGCCTCCGGGACAGGGGAAGCGAGCAGTACTTC
>TRBV2|TRBJ1-4|NA|NA
CASSSDGAGNEKLFF
TGTGCCAGCAGTTCCGATGGGGCAGGAAATGAAAAACTGTTTTTT
>TRBV18|TRBJ1-1|few|TRBD1
CASSPPDRGVAFF
TGTGCCAGCTCACCACCGGACAGGGGAGTAGCTTTCTTT
>TRBV29-1|TRBJ2-5|many|TRBD1
CSDRTGGETQYF
TGCAGCGACCGGACAGGGGGAGAGACCCAGTACTTC
>TRBV2|TRBJ2-1|NA|NA
CASIRLVINNEQFF
TGTGCCAGCATTCGACTAGTGATTAACAATGAGCAGTTCTTC
>TRBV5-1|TRBJ1-1|many|NA
CASSLGQTQNTEAFF
TGCGCCAGCAGCTTGGGACAGACCCAAAACACTGAAGCTTTCTTT
>TRBV28|TRBJ1-2|many|NA
CASDGGVYGYTF
TGTGCCAGCGATGGGGGGGTCTATGGCTACACCTTC
>TRBV11-1|TRBJ2-7|NA|NA
CASSSRTFYYEQYF
TGTGCCAGCAGCTCAAGGACCTTCTACTACGAGCAGTACTTC
>TRBV7-3|TRBJ1-1|NA|TRBD1
CASSLSAGGTEAFF
TGTGCCAGCAGCTTATCGGCAGGGGGGACTGAAGCTTTCTTT
>TRBV6-5|TRBJ1-1|many|NA
CASSYPRPGTMNTEAFF
TGTGCCAGCAGTTACCCCCGCCCGGGAACCATGAACACTGAAGCTTTCTTT
>TRBV11-2|TRBJ2-1|NA|NA
CASSSSGQYNEQFF
TGTGCCAGCAGCTCCTCCGGGCAATACAATGAGCAGTTCTTC